This TCR beta chain stems from a study of CD8+ T cells in alopecia areata. The study's findings and limits: A single nonresponder leaves the baseline CD8+ expansion link to response uncertain. Possibly as an HLA-related effect, TCR sharing across patients appeared less clear than in mice.

In this sample, this clone turned up a few times. What it binds is unknown. Indicated treatment: oral pan-JAK inhibitor, 5-10 mg twice daily. Peripheral blood, together with lesional scalp punch biopsies, was collected from alopecia areata patients. PBMCs were stained for CD3, CD4 and CD8, and CD4+ and CD8+ T cells were sorted. Extracted RNA was reverse transcribed into cDNA, the sequencing template. Profiled with immunoSEQ multiplex PCR; TCRdb holds only in-frame clones, not every one. This sample yields around 200,000 clones, of which about 60% are seen a single time; roughly 12% belongs to the top ten. The receptor was isolated from a human donor with alopecia areata. The source material was CD8+ T cells sorted from blood, sampled at week 24, from a patient treated with tofacitinib.

The CDR3 nucleotides are TGTGCCAGCAGCTTAGGGCTTAACACCGGGGAGCTGTTTTTT. It is translated as CASSLGLNTGELFF. The chain carries TRBV11-2 and TRBJ2-2; D call uncertain. Germline CDR1 SGHAT, CDR2 FQNNGV. The CDR3 loop spans 14 amino acids. Trimming removed 1 base from V and 2 bases from J, with 5 bases in between.